Presented here are 21 T cell receptor beta chains from one specimen sequenced in a study of CXCR3-negative and CXCR3-positive naive CD8 T cells (dated by TCRdb to about 2019). These reads were obtained on a NextSeq 550. The Human TCR Profiling Kit (MiLaboratory) was used to prepare UMI-labeled 5' RACE TRB cDNA libraries. TCRdb reprocessed the public reads and reports one entry per CDR3 protein sequence, without DNA. The table of this sample itemizes some 150,000 distinct CDR3 sequences. The top ten hold approximately 0.28% of the sample. General findings and caveats noted by the study authors: TRB CDR3s from CXCR3-positive naive cells showed higher hydrophobicity (lower Kidera factor 4), lower energy, and higher strength and volume indices than CXCR3-negative naive cells.

No cognate antigen is known for these TCRs. Sequencing was performed on naive CXCR3+ CD8+ T cells from blood. Per the publication, the cell subset or site label means: CD45RO-CCR7+CD27+CD95- naive CD8+ T cells expressing CXCR3 (TNR3+). Every receptor here comes from a human donor in good health. Some clones in this sample may be carry-over from other donors' samples.

The J gene is TRBJ1-2, the V gene TRBV28. The CDR3 loop spans 15 amino acids. The germline V gene encodes CDR1 MDHEN and CDR2 SYDVKM. The CDR3 protein is CASSSLYRDEDGYTF.

V gene TRBV7-9 combines with J gene TRBJ1-1; the D call of TRBD1 rests on TCRdb alone, since no DNA is present to check it. The CDR3 spans 16 residues. Germline CDR1 and CDR2: SEHNR and FQNEAQ (reference sequence). The CDR3 loop is CASSLAPGRTNTEAFF.

The chain is built from TRBV27 and TRBJ2-5; TCRdb calls TRBD1, which cannot be checked without DNA. The CDR3 runs 15 residues. CDR1 and CDR2 from the germline V gene are MNHEY and SMNVEV (reference sequence). This CDR3 reads CASSSGQGAVETQYF.

V gene TRBV5-1 combines with J gene TRBJ2-7. The V gene's germline CDR1 is SGHRS and CDR2 YFSETQ. The CDR3 spans 14 residues. This CDR3 is CASSLDRTSYEQYF.

The chain couples TRBV7-9 to TRBJ2-3; without DNA, the TCRdb call of TRBD2 cannot be checked. The CDR3 covers 14 residues. The V gene's germline CDR1 is SEHNR and CDR2 FQNEAQ (reference sequence). CDR3 amino acids: CASSAGASTDTQYF.

The chain links TRBV6-1 to TRBJ2-2; lacking DNA, the TRBD2 call made by TCRdb goes unchecked. The CDR3 loop spans 20 amino acids. CDR1 and CDR2 (germline): MNHNS, SASEGT. The CDR3 loop reads CASSGSMGLHSGANTGELFF.

The chain has TRBV2 and TRBJ1-1. CDR3 size: 16 residues. Germline-derived CDR1 and CDR2 are SNHLY and FYNNEI. CDR3 region: CASSAGTGLVITEAFF.

V usage is TRBV9 and J usage is TRBJ2-1. This CDR3 has 14 residues. CDR1 is SGDLS, CDR2 YYNGEE, per germline. The CDR3 loop is CASSAREVLNEQFF.

This rearrangement joins TRBV29-1 to TRBJ2-3; TCRdb calls TRBD1, which cannot be checked without DNA. There are 15 residues in the CDR3. Germline CDR1 reads SQVTM; CDR2 reads ANQGSEA. The CDR3 sequence: CSVVRGDYSTDTQYF.

The genes are TRBV4-1 and TRBJ2-3. The CDR3 spans 12 residues. The germline V gene encodes CDR1 MGHRA and CDR2 YSYEKL. CDR3 protein: CASSQDDYTQYF.

The chain joins TRBV27 to TRBJ1-1. The germline V gene encodes CDR1 MNHEY and CDR2 SMNVEV (reference sequence). This CDR3 has 13 amino acids. The CDR3 is CASSFTVNTEAFF.

The CDR3 region is CASSHGVANEQFF. The rearrangement links TRBV3-1 to TRBJ2-1; with no DNA, the TCRdb D assignment of TRBD1 cannot be verified. Per germline, CDR1 LGHDT and CDR2 YNNKEL (reference sequence). CDR3 length: 13 amino acids.

The chain employs TRBV7-3 and TRBJ2-2; TCRdb picks TRBD1, but there is no DNA to check that call. The CDR3 covers 18 residues. Germline-derived CDR1 and CDR2 are SGHTA and FQGTGA. CDR3 sequence: CASSPHSDRGSHPGELFF.

This chain uses TRBV4-3 with TRBJ1-2. Germline V lookup: CDR1 LGHNA, CDR2 YSLEER. This CDR3 contains 13 residues. This chain's CDR3 is CASSQDVGYGYTF.

The chain is built from TRBV2 and TRBJ2-1. This CDR3 is 16 amino acids long. Germline V lookup: CDR1 SNHLY, CDR2 FYNNEI. CDR3 amino acids: CASSLITGGSYNEQFF.

This chain joins TRBV20-1 and TRBJ2-7. Germline-derived CDR1 and CDR2 are DFQATT and SNEGSKA (reference sequence). There are 15 residues in the CDR3. The CDR3 here is CSARALEGGSYEQYF.

This rearrangement joins TRBV5-1 to TRBJ1-2. Germline CDR1 reads SGHRS; CDR2 reads YFSETQ. The CDR3 length is 14 residues. CDR3 amino acids: CASSAADGLYGYTF.

The CDR3 here is CATSRRTPGTEAFF. The genes are TRBV15 and TRBJ1-1; the TCRdb D gene call, TRBD1, has no DNA to confirm it. CDR1 is LNHNV, CDR2 YYDKDF, per germline (reference sequence). The CDR3 length is 14 residues.

V is TRBV28 and J is TRBJ2-3; TCRdb proposes TRBD2, but this gene call is untestable without DNA. The germline CDR1 and CDR2 sequences are MDHEN and SYDVKM. The CDR3 sequence is 15 residues long. CDR3 sequence reads: CASSESGGITDTQYF. The complete variable domain, with remaining parts taken from reference TRBV28 and TRBJ2-3, reads DVKVTQSSRYLVKRTGEKVFLECVQDMDHENMFWYRQDPGLGLRLIYFSYDVKMKEKGDIPEGYSVSREKKERFSLILESASTNQTSMYLCASSESGGITDTQYFGPGTRLTVL.

This chain links TRBV4-1 with TRBJ2-1; TCRdb proposes TRBD2, but this gene call is untestable without DNA. Germline CDR1 and CDR2: MGHRA and YSYEKL. The CDR3 is 14 residues long. The chain's CDR3 is CASSQGGASDEQFF.

This rearrangement joins TRBV6-5 to TRBJ1-2. The CDR3 has 11 amino acids. Germline V gene lookup returns CDR1 MNHEY and CDR2 SVGAGI. The CDR3 here is CASSYGGGYTF.